This record looks at one T cell receptor (beta chain) sequence and its context. This record belongs to a study of identical twins. The V gene's germline CDR1 is DFQATT and CDR2 SNEGSKA (reference sequence). V was shortened by 6 bases and J by 0 bases, with 8 bases between the two germline ends. This CDR3 has 13 amino acids. TCRdb reanalysed the 5' RACE reads using MiXCR and keeps one entry per CDR3 protein. The data hold some 260,000 distinct CDR3 sequences, with 11% to 15% observed a single time. The source of this sequence is a woman between 18 and 29 years old in good health. The sequenced material came from memory (CD45RO+) T cells sorted from blood. V usage is TRBV20-1 and J usage is TRBJ1-4; D gene unclear. The CDR3 nucleotides read TGCAGTGCCCAGAGCGCAACTAATGAAAAACTGTTTTTT. Its protein is CSAQSATNEKLFF.